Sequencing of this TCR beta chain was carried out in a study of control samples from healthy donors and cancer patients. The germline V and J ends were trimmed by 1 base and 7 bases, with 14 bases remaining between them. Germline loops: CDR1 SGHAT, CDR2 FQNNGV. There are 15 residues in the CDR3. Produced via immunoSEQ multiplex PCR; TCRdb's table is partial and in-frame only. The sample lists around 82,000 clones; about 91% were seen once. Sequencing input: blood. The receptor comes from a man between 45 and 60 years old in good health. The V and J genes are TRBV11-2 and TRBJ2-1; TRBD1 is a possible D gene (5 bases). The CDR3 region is CASSLGQGIRNEQFF. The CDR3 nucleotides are TGTGCCAGCAGCTTAGGGCAGGGAATACGAAATGAGCAGTTCTTC. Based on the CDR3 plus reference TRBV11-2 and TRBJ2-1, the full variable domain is EAGVAQSPRYKIIEKRQSVAFWCNPISGHATLYWYQQILGQGPKLLIQFQNNGVVDDSQLPKDRFSAERLKGVDSTLKIQPAKLEDSAVYLCASSLGQGIRNEQFFGPGTRLTVL.